Sequencing of this T cell receptor (beta chain) was carried out in a study of blood T cell repertoires in COVID-19. Study processing details: Counts of nucleated cells, estimated from reference gene primer amplification, were obtained. Measured with immunoSEQ multiplex PCR; TCRdb has only the in-frame clones, and not every one. V, J and clone size are those of that table, while D and trimming were read from the DNA. The repertoire includes about 110,000 clones, about 90% of them detected once, and 2.4% sits in the top ten. The germline V and J ends were trimmed by 4 bases and 4 bases, with 22 bases remaining between them. The germline gives CDR1 SGHAT, CDR2 FQNNGV. The CDR3 is 18 amino acids.

The specimen was peripheral blood. This receptor was obtained from a human donor in a cohort sampled during active COVID-19. This chain uses TRBV11-2 with TRBJ2-2; D is perhaps TRBD2 (5 bases). As DNA, the CDR3 is TGTGCCAGCAGCTATTACTATGGATCCCGGGCGGGCACCGGGGAGCTGTTTTTT. Amino acid sequence: CASSYYYGSRAGTGELFF.